This record concerns one T cell receptor (beta chain) sequence. The sample belongs to a study of blood T cell repertoires in COVID-19. Background on the study: From the United States, Italy and Spain came samples of acute and convalescent COVID-19.

The assay was immunoSEQ multiplex PCR, and TCRdb's table has in-frame clones only and misses some. The sample consists of just over 150,000 clones, under 90% of them appearing once. The sequenced material came from peripheral blood. The clonotype originates from a man aged 55-75 years with acute or convalescent COVID-19.

CDR3 protein: CASSNAGTGSGKTQYF. CDR3 sequence (DNA): TGTGCCAGTAGCAATGCCGGGACAGGGTCCGGGAAGACCCAGTACTTC. The chain recombines TRBV19 with TRBJ2-5; TRBD1 agrees at 9 bases. The CDR3 length is 16 residues. V lost 6 bases, J lost 6 bases, and 14 bases stayed unmatched. The germline V gene has CDR1 LNHDA and CDR2 SQIVND (reference sequence).